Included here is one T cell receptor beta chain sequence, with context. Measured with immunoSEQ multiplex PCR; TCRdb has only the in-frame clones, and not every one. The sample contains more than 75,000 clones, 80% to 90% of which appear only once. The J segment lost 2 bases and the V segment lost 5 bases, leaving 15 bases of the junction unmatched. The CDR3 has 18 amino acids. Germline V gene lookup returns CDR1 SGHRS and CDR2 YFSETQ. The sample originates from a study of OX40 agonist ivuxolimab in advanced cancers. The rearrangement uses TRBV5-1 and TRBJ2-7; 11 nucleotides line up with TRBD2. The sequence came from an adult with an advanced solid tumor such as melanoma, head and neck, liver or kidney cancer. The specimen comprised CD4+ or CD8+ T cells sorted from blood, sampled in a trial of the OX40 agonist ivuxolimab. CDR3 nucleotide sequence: TGCGCCAGCAGTAGGCCCAGAACCAATAGCGGGGGGGCCTACGAGCAGTACTTC. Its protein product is CASSRPRTNSGGAYEQYF.